This T cell receptor (beta chain) is from a study of blood T cell repertoires in COVID-19 (dated by TCRdb to the early 2020s). In the study overall: Collaborator samples came from the United States, Italy and Spain and covered acute and convalescent phases of COVID-19. The prospective study material was composed of cDNA or gDNA derived from T cells, B-cell-depleted T cells, or PBMCs. Subjects who had been exposed to COVID-19, were actively infected with it, or had recovered from it provided the deeply sampled blood TCRbeta repertoires that made up the dataset. The repertoires were made available in a free public database intended to serve as a resource for research on the immune response to SARS-CoV-2. Samples were obtained from the ongoing ImmuneRACE study (first 160 participants) and from 1,254 subjects provided by 6 global collaborators. Sample metadata almost always included a de-identified subject ID, COVID-19 status, age in years and sex. Where HLA class I and class II types were available, the types were taken from metadata supplied by the sample provider, not from assay-based typing.

With regard to this clone: Its cognate antigen has yet to be identified. Base qualities were left out, and no much larger clone turns up one base away.

Participants in the prospective study were aged about 18 to 90 years, lived in under 30 United States geographic areas, and enrolled through a virtual design. In the prospective study, cohorts were assigned on the basis of participant-reported clinical history obtained from a screening survey and a study questionnaire. Exposed participants had been in contact with someone with a PCR-confirmed or clinician-diagnosed COVID-19 case within 2 weeks of study entry. Mobile phlebotomists in the prospective study collected whole blood, serum and a nasopharyngeal or oropharyngeal swab from every participant. Participants in the prospective study had the option to provide additional blood draws and questionnaires over a roughly two-month period. Before DNA extraction, prospective study blood samples were shipped either frozen or at room temperature. TCRbeta CDR3 regions were amplified from genomic DNA using the immunoSEQ Assay, a bias-controlled multiplex PCR. On the study's bioinformatics: The number of nucleated cells in each sample was estimated from the amplification of reference gene primers within the assay. To quantify the absolute abundance of each unique TCRbeta CDR3 rearrangement, sequence reads were collapsed and filtered. For each sample, productive Simpson clonality was calculated as the square root of Simpson's diversity index over productive rearrangements. TCRdb limited this immuneACCESS table to in-frame rearrangements with V and J called. A share of clones is missing; checked studies link under half to unresolved V genes, and the rest is unexplained. V, J and clone size derive from that table, while D and trimming were established from the DNA sequence. This sample holds 130,000 to 150,000 clones; about nine tenths were observed only once. The top ten hold 4% of the sample.

The paper's findings and limits, for the study overall: The amount of clinical and demographic metadata varied by source and participant and was provided uncurated.

Material: PBMCs or T cells enriched from blood (not recorded which). The TCR was taken from a woman in her thirties or forties who had been exposed to COVID-19.

The nucleotide sequence is given as TGTGCCAGCAGCTTAGGCGTGGTTTCTGGGGCCAACGTCCTGACTTTC. It is translated as CASSLGVVSGANVLTF. In this chain, TRBV7-2 is recombined with TRBJ2-6; no D gene is confidently identified. According to the germline V gene, CDR1 reads SGHTA and CDR2 reads FQGNSA. Trimming removed 1 base from V and 1 base from J, leaving 8 bases between the germline ends. Including cysteine and phenylalanine, the CDR3 has 16 amino acids. Only the CDR3 DNA stays, 48 bases, in frame from base 1.